The present entry profiles one T cell receptor beta chain with its context. These data come from a study of Ad26.COV2.S vaccination and SARS-CoV-2 variants. Treatment reported: around 19 received Ad26.COV2.S at low or high dose, single or two shots; several received placebo; per-sample allocation not given. Sampling occurred on day 63 after the first vaccine or placebo injection. Sequencing was performed with immunoSEQ multiplex PCR; in TCRdb, only in-frame clones are kept and a portion is missing. The table has hundreds of thousands of clones, 80% to 90% seen once. The starting material was peripheral blood, obtained in a trial of Ad26.COV2.S vaccine versus placebo. This receptor was taken from a person aged 18-60 years who received the Ad26.COV2.S COVID-19 vaccine or a placebo.

The CDR3 protein is CASRGTASDGKLFF. The CDR3 coding sequence is TGTGCCAGCAGGGGGACAGCGAGCGATGGAAAACTGTTTTTT. The chain links TRBV6-4 to TRBJ1-4, with 7 bases that match TRBD1. The CDR3 is 14 amino acids. Germline trimming cut 6 bases from V and 10 bases from J; bases unmatched to any gene: 11. The germline CDR1 and CDR2 sequences are MRHNA and SNTAGT.